The 20 T cell receptor beta chains below were found in one sample sequenced in a study of human T cells and chemical hapten exposure. Time point denoted: patch test 2, 6 weeks after DPC sensitization. The treatment denotes: therapeutic diphenylcyclopropenone sensitization with weekly scalp DPC. Via MiXCR, TCRdb re-called the RACE reads, giving one row per CDR3 protein. The sample contains 75,000 to 90,000 distinct CDR3 sequences, about 10% of which appear only once. Sequencing used whole blood, obtained in connection with sensitization to the hapten diphenylcyclopropenone (DPC). These receptors originate from a woman between 45 and 60 years old with alopecia areata. Some clones in this sample may be carry-over from other donors' samples.

This clonotype was observed many times. V and J are TRBV2 and TRBJ1-5; tentatively, D is TRBD1 (5 bases). Germline loops: CDR1 SNHLY, CDR2 FYNNEI. The CDR3 runs to 18 residues. V lost 0 bases, J lost 5 bases, and 20 bases lay in between. The CDR3 reads CASSEATSGWGGHQPQHF. CDR3 DNA: TGTGCCAGCAGTGAAGCAACAAGTGGTTGGGGGGGTCATCAGCCCCAGCATTTT.

This clonotype showed up many times. The J gene is TRBJ1-6, the V gene TRBV5-5, with D maybe TRBD1 (5 bases). The germline CDR1 and CDR2 sequences are SGHKS and YYEKEE (reference sequence). Trimming removed 0 bases from V and 7 bases from J, with 11 bases in between. The CDR3 length is 15 residues. The CDR3 sequence: CASSLDIRENSPLHF. The CDR3 DNA sequence: TGTGCCAGCAGCTTGGATATCAGGGAGAATTCACCCCTCCACTTT.

The V call is TRBV28, the J call TRBJ1-6, with 9 bases aligning to TRBD1. The CDR3 totals 14 residues. With 4 bases clipped from V and 9 bases from J, the junction kept 4 bases outside the gene matches. Germline assignment: CDR1 MDHEN and CDR2 SYDVKM. The CDR3, as DNA: TGTGCCAGCAGTTCCCCGGACAGGGGTTCACCCCTCCACTTT. Translation: CASSSPDRGSPLHF.

V usage is TRBV11-3 and J usage is TRBJ2-1; the D gene could be TRBD1 or TRBD2 (6 bases each). V was pared by 5 bases and J by 10 bases, with 12 bases between. The germline gives CDR1 SGHNT, CDR2 YENEEA. This CDR3 spans 12 amino acids. DNA of the CDR3: TGTGCCAGCAGCGCAGGGGAGGACGAGCAGTTCTTC. Translation: CASSAGEDEQFF. The entire variable domain, with the rest obtained from reference TRBV11-3 and TRBJ2-1, is as follows: EAGVVQSPRYKIIEKKQPVAFWCNPISGHNTLYWYLQNLGQGPELLIRYENEEAVDDSQLPKDRFSAERLKGVDSTLKIQPAELGDSAVYLCASSAGEDEQFFGPGTRLTVL.

This clonotype was recorded many times. In nucleotides, the CDR3 is TGTGCCAGTAATCACAGGGGTAACACTGAAGCTTTCTTT. Amino acids: CASNHRGNTEAFF. The chain uses TRBV19 and TRBJ1-1; 7 nucleotides match TRBD1. V gave up 7 bases and J gave up 2 bases; unmatched junction bases: 4. The CDR3 sequence is 13 residues long. Germline V CDR1 and CDR2: LNHDA, SQIVND (reference sequence).

V usage is TRBV28 and J usage is TRBJ2-7; 8 bases agree with TRBD2. Unmatched junction bases numbered 8, after V lost 7 bases and J lost 0 bases. The germline gives CDR1 MDHEN, CDR2 SYDVKM. This CDR3 is built from 15 residues. The CDR3 protein is CASTQIAGSSYEQYF. In nucleotides, the CDR3 is TGTGCCAGCACTCAGATAGCGGGGAGCTCCTACGAGCAGTACTTC. The entire variable domain, with the rest obtained from reference TRBV28 and TRBJ2-7, is as follows: DVKVTQSSRYLVKRTGEKVFLECVQDMDHENMFWYRQDPGLGLRLIYFSYDVKMKEKGDIPEGYSVSREKKERFSLILESASTNQTSMYLCASTQIAGSSYEQYFGPGTRLTVT.

The chain carries TRBV6-1 and TRBJ2-1; D uncertain. The germline gives CDR1 MNHNS, CDR2 SASEGT. The CDR3 contains 13 residues. Deletions cut 6 bases from V and 5 bases from J, with 11 bases between. CDR3 sequence (DNA): TGTGCCAGCAGCTATGATAAAAACAATGAGCAGTTCTTC. As protein: CASSYDKNNEQFF.

The chain has TRBV2 and TRBJ1-2; 8 nucleotides agree with TRBD1. Germline V gene data show CDR1 as SNHLY and CDR2 as FYNNEI. The ends lost 5 bases at V and 5 bases at J; junction bases unmatched: 4. The CDR3 has 13 residues. Here the CDR3 DNA reads TGTGCCAGCAGTCGGGACAGGAGATATGGCTACACCTTC. Translation: CASSRDRRYGYTF.

This clonotype was counted ten times or more. The genes are TRBV29-1 and TRBJ1-2; 9 positions agree with TRBD1. CDR3 length: 15 residues. With V trimmed by 7 bases and J by 0 bases, 9 bases remained unmatched. Germline values: CDR1 SQVTM, CDR2 ANQGSEA. The CDR3 coding sequence is TGCAGCGCTACAGGGGGCCTTTTAGCTAACTATGGCTACACCTTC. Its translation: CSATGGLLANYGYTF.

This clonotype was detected a few times. The V gene is TRBV7-2, the J gene TRBJ2-1; 11 bases align to TRBD2. V lost 8 bases to trimming and J lost 9 bases; unmatched junction nucleotides: 9. The CDR3 extends over 14 amino acids. Germline-derived CDR1 and CDR2 are SGHTA and FQGNSA. Written as DNA, the CDR3 is TGTGCCAGCGCCACTAGCGGGAGTTTAGGTGAGCAGTTCTTC. Protein: CASATSGSLGEQFF.

This chain uses TRBV7-2 with TRBJ2-3; 10 bases map to TRBD2. The length of the CDR3 is 15 residues. Trimming took 4 bases from V and 4 from J; bases not matched to a gene: 5. The germline V gene encodes CDR1 SGHTA and CDR2 FQGNSA. CDR3 DNA sequence: TGTGCCAGCAGCTCGAGAGCGGGAGGGCCAGATACGCAGTATTTT. The encoded protein is CASSSRAGGPDTQYF. Filled out from reference TRBV7-2 and TRBJ2-3, the complete variable domain reads GAGVSQSPSNKVTEKGKDVELRCDPISGHTALYWYRQSLGQGLEFLIYFQGNSAPDKSGLPSDRFSAERTGGSVSTLTIQRTQQEDSAVYLCASSSRAGGPDTQYFGPGTRLTVL.

V and J are TRBV5-1 and TRBJ2-3, with 14 bases that match TRBD2. Germline V CDR1 and CDR2: SGHRS, YFSETQ. This CDR3 spans 18 amino acids. With 4 bases clipped from V and 1 base from J, the junction kept 8 bases outside the gene matches. In nucleotides, the CDR3 is TGCGCCAGCAGCCCGGGGACTAGCGGGAGATTGCGCACAGATACGCAGTATTTT. It translates to CASSPGTSGRLRTDTQYF.

The chain combines TRBV2 with TRBJ2-5, with D perhaps matching TRBD2 (9 bases). Germline loops: CDR1 SNHLY, CDR2 FYNNEI. The CDR3 extends over 17 amino acids. V lost 6 bases and J 4 bases, leaving 24 bases between the germline ends. The CDR3: CASRAGTGSGRGETQYF. The CDR3, as DNA: TGTGCCAGCAGAGCCGGGACAGGTAGCGGGAGAGGAGAGACCCAGTACTTC.

This clonotype was picked up many times. The rearrangement uses TRBV7-2 and TRBJ2-1; perhaps D is TRBD1 or TRBD2 (5 bases each). Trimming pared 7 bases from V and 6 bases from J, leaving 16 bases between. The CDR3 has 14 residues. CDR1 is SGHTA, CDR2 FQGNSA, per germline. The CDR3 DNA reads TGTGCCAGCAACCCGGGACGCTACTCCAATGAGCAGTTCTTC. Encoded protein: CASNPGRYSNEQFF.

This clonotype came up many times. J is TRBJ2-2 and V is TRBV6-5; D ambiguous. CDR3 size: 13 residues. Between the trimmed V and J ends, which lost 4 bases and 4 bases, there was a span of 7 bases. The V gene's germline CDR1 is MNHEY and CDR2 SVGAGI. The CDR3 DNA follows: TGTGCCAGCAGTTTGCGGTCCACCGGGGAGCTGTTTTTT. It translates to CASSLRSTGELFF.

This clonotype was recorded at least ten times. This chain links TRBV29-1 with TRBJ2-5; D might be TRBD1 (6 bases). Trimming left V 7 bases short and J 1 base short, with 10 bases between. This CDR3 comprises 12 residues. Looked up from germline, CDR1 is SQVTM and CDR2 is ANQGSEA. CDR3 coding DNA: TGCAGCGCGGGACAACTCCAAGAGACCCAGTACTTC. Amino acids: CSAGQLQETQYF.

This clonotype has a count of ten or more. V usage is TRBV9 and J usage is TRBJ1-2; TRBD1 might be the D (5 bases). Trimming removed 2 bases from V and 2 bases from J, with 13 bases in between. Per the germline V gene, CDR1 is SGDLS and CDR2 is YYNGEE. The length of the CDR3 is 15 residues. The CDR3 region has the DNA TGTGCCAGCAGCGTCGATATGGGGCCAAACTATGGCTACACCTTC. Its translation: CASSVDMGPNYGYTF.

The genes are TRBV4-3 and TRBJ2-7; D is perhaps TRBD1 (6 bases). V shed 4 bases and J shed 7 bases, with 20 bases lying between them. The CDR3 consists of 15 residues. CDR1 is LGHNA, CDR2 YSLEER, per germline. The CDR3 DNA follows: TGCGCCAGCAGCCGGACGTTAAGGCAGGGGAATGAGCAGTACTTC. Translated: CASSRTLRQGNEQYF.

Only a few counts were recorded for this clonotype. The chain joins TRBV5-1 to TRBJ2-2; TRBD2 matches at 11 bases. The CDR3 is 16 amino acids. J lost 7 bases, V lost 0 bases, and 5 bases had no gene match. Looked up from germline, CDR1 is SGHRS and CDR2 is YFSETQ. The CDR3, as DNA: TGCGCCAGCAGCTTGGTACTAGCGGGAGCGAACGGGGAGCTGTTTTTT. Translated, it gives CASSLVLAGANGELFF.

This clonotype occurred many times. This chain links TRBV29-1 with TRBJ2-5, with unresolved D. The CDR3 consists of 11 residues. Trimming left V 2 bases short and J 6 bases short, with 7 bases between. The germline gives CDR1 SQVTM, CDR2 ANQGSEA. The CDR3 DNA sequence: TGCAGCGTTGAATCTGGGAAGACCCAGTACTTC. Its protein is CSVESGKTQYF.